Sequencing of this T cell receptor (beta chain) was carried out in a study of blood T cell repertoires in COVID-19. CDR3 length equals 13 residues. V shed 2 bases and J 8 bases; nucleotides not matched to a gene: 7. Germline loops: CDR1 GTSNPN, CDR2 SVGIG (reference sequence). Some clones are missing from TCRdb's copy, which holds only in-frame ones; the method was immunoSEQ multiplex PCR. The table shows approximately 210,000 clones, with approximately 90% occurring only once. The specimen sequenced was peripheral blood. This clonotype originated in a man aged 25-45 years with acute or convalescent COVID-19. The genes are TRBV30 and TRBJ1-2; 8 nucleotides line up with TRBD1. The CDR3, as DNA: TGTGCCTGGAGTCCCGCAGGGGGCTGGGGCTACACCTTC. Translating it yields CAWSPAGGWGYTF.